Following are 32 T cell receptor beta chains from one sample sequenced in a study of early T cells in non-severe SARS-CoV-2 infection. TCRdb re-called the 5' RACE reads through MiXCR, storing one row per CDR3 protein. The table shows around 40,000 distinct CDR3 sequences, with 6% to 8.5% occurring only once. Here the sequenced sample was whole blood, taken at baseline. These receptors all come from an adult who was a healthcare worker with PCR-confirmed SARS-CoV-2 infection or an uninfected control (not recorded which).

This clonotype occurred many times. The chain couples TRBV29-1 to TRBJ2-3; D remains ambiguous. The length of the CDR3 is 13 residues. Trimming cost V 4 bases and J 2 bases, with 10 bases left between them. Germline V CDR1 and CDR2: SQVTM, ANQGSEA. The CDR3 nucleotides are TGCAGCGTTGCCCCAAGGGCCACAGATACGCAGTATTTT. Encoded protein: CSVAPRATDTQYF.

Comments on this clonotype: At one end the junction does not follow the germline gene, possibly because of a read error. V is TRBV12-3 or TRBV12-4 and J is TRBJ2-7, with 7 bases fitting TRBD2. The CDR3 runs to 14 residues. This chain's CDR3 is CASSRPPTGRELYF. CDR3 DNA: TGTGCCAGCAGCCGTCCTCCGACGGGGCGGGAGCTGTACTTC.

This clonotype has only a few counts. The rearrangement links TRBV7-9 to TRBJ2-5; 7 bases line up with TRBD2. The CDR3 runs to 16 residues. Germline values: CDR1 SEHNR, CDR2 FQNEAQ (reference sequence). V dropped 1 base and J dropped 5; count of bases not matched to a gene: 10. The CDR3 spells CASSLGSAGVGETQYF. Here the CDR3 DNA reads TGTGCCAGCAGCTTAGGCTCGGCGGGAGTTGGGGAGACCCAGTACTTC.

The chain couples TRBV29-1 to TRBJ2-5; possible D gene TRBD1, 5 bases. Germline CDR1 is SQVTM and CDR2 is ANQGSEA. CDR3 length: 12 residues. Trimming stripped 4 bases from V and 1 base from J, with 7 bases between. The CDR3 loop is CSVGQTQETQYF. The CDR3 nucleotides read TGCAGCGTTGGACAGACCCAAGAGACCCAGTACTTC.

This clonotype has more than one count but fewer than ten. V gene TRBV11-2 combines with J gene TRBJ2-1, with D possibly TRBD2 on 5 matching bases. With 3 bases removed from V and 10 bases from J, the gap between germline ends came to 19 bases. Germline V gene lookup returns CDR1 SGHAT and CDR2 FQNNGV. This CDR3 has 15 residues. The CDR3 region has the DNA TGTGCCAGCAGCTTGTCTTGGCGGCAAAGAGGGGAGCAGTTCTTC. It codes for CASSLSWRQRGEQFF. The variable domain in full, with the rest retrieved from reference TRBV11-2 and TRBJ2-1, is EAGVAQSPRYKIIEKRQSVAFWCNPISGHATLYWYQQILGQGPKLLIQFQNNGVVDDSQLPKDRFSAERLKGVDSTLKIQPAKLEDSAVYLCASSLSWRQRGEQFFGPGTRLTVL.

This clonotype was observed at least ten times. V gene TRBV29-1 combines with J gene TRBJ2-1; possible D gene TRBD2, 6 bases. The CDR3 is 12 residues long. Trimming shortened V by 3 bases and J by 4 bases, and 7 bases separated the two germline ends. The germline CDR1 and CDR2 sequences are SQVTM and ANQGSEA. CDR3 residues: CSVEGGYNEQFF. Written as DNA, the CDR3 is TGCAGCGTTGAGGGGGGTTACAATGAGCAGTTCTTC.

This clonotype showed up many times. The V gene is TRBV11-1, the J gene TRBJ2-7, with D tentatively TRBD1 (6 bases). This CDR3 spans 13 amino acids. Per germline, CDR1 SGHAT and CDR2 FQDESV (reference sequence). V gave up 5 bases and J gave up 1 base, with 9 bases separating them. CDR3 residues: CASSPRGSYEQYF. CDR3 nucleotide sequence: TGTGCCAGCAGCCCCAGGGGATCCTACGAGCAGTACTTC.

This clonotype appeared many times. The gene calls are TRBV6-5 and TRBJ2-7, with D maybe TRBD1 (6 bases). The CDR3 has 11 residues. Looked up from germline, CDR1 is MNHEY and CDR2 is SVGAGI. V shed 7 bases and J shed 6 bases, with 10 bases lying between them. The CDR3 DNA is TGTGCCAGCACCTCAGGGGCCGAGCAGTACTTC. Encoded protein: CASTSGAEQYF.

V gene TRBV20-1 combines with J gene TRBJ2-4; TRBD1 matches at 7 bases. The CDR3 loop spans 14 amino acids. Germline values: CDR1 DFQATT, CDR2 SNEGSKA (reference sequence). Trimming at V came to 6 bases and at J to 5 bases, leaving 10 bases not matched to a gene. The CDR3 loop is CSASYDRAQNIQYF. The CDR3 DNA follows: TGCAGTGCGAGTTACGACAGGGCCCAAAACATTCAGTACTTC.

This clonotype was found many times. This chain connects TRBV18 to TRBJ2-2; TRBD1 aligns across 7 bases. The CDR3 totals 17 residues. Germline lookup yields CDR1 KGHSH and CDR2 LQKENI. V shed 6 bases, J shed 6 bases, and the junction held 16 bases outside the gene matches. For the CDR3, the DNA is TGTGCCAGCTCCCGTGAATCGACAGGGTCGGGACCCGGGGAGCTGTTTTTT. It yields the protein CASSRESTGSGPGELFF.

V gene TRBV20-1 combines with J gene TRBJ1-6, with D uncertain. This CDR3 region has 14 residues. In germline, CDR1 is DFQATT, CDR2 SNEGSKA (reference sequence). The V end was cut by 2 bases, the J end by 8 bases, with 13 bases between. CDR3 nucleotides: TGCAGTGCTAGACCGGGCTTCAGCGATTCACCCCTCCACTTT. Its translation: CSARPGFSDSPLHF.

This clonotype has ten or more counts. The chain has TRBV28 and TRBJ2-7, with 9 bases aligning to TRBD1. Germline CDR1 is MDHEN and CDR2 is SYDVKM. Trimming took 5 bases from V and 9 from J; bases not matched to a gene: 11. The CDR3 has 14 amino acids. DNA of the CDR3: TGTGCCAGCAGTCCGGGACAGGGTGCGCTTGGGCAGTACTTC. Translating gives CASSPGQGALGQYF.

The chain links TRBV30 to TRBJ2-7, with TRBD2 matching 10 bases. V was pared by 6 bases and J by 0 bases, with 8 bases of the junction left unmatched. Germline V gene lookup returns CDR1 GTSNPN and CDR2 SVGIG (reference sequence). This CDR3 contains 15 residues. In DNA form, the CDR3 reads TGTGCCTGCCAGGGAAGGACTAGCGGCTCCTACGAGCAGTACTTC. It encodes CACQGRTSGSYEQYF.

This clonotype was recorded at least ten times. In nucleotides, the CDR3 is TGTGCCTGGAGTGTACGGGACACAATCAATCAGCCCCAGCATTTT. Translation: CAWSVRDTINQPQHF. The chain combines TRBV30 with TRBJ1-5; D possibly corresponds to TRBD1 (6 bases). Trimming cost V 0 bases and J 3 bases, with 12 bases left between them. The CDR3 runs 15 residues. The germline gives CDR1 GTSNPN, CDR2 SVGIG (reference sequence).

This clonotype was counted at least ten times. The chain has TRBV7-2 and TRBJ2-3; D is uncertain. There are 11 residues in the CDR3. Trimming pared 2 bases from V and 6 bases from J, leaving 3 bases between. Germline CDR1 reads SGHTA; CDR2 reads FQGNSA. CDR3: CASSLPDTQYF. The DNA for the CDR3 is TGTGCCAGCAGCTTACCGGATACGCAGTATTTT.

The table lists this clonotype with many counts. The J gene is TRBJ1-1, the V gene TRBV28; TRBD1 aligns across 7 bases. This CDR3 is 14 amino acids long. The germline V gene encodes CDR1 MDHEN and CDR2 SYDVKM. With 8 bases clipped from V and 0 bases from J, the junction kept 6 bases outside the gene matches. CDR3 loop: CASRTGDLNTEAFF. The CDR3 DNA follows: TGTGCCAGCCGCACAGGGGACCTGAACACTGAAGCTTTCTTT.

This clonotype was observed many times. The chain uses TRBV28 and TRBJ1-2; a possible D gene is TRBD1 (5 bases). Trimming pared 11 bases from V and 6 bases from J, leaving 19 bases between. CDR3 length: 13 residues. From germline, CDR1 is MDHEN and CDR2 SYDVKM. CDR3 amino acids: CAGGSVRQDGYTF. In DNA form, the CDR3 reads TGTGCCGGGGGGTCAGTTAGGCAGGATGGCTACACCTTC.

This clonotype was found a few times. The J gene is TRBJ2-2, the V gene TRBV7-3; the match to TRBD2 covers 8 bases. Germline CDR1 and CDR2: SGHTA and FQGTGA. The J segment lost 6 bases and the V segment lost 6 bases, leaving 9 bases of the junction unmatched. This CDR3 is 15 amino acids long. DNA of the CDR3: TGTGCCAGCAGTCTAGGGCTAGCGGGTGCCGGGGAGCTGTTTTTT. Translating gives CASSLGLAGAGELFF.

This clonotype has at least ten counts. CDR3 DNA: TGTGCCAGCGTGCTAATAAGCACAGATACGCAGTATTTT. Its protein is CASVLISTDTQYF. The V and J genes are TRBV18 and TRBJ2-3; D remains unclear. The ends were cut back, 8 bases at V and 0 bases at J, with 9 bases in the middle. The CDR3 runs to 13 residues. Germline CDR1 reads KGHSH; CDR2 reads LQKENI.

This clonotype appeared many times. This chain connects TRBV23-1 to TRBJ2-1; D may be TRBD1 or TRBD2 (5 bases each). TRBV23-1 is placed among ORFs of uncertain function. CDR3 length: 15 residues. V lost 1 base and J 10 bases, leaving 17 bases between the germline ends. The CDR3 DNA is TGCGCCAGCAGTCAATTGTGGTTTCTGGGGGAGGAGCAGTTCTTC. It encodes CASSQLWFLGEEQFF.

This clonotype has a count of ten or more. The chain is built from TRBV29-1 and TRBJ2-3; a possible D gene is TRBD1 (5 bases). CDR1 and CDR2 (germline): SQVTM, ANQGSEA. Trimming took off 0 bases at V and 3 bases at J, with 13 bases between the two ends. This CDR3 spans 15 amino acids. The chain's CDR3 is CSVEDGKGITDTQYF. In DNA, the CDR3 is TGCAGCGTTGAAGATGGGAAGGGGATTACAGATACGCAGTATTTT.

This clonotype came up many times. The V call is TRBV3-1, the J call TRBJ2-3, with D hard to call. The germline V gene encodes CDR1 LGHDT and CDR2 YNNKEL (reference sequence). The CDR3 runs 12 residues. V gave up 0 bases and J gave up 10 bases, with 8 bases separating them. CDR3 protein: CASSQEGSSQYF. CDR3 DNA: TGTGCCAGCAGCCAAGAAGGGTCGTCGCAGTATTTT.

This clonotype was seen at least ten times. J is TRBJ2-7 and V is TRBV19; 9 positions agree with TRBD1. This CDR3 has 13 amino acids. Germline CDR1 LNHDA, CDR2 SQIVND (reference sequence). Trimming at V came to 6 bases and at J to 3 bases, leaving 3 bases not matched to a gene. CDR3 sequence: CASRPTGGYEQYF. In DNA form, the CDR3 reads TGTGCCAGTAGACCGACAGGGGGCTACGAGCAGTACTTC.

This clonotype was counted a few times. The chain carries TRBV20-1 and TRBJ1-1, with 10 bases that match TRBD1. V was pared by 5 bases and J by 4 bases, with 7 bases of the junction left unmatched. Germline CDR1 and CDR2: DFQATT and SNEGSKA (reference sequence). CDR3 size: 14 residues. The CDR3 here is CSAPTGGWGTEAFF. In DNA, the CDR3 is TGCAGTGCTCCGACAGGGGGCTGGGGCACTGAAGCTTTCTTT.

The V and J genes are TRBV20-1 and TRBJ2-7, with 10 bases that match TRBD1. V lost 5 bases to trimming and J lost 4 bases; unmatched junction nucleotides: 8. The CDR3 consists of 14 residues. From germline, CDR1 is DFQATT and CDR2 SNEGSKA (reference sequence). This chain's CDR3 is CSALRTGGNYEQYF. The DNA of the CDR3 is TGCAGTGCTCTCCGGACAGGGGGTAATTACGAGCAGTACTTC.

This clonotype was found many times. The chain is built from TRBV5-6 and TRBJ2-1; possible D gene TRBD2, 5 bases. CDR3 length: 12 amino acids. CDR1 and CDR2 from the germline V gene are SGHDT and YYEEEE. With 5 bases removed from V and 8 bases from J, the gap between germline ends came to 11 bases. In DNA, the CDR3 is TGTGCCAGCAGTATTCTTAGCGATGAGCAGTTCTTC. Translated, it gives CASSILSDEQFF.

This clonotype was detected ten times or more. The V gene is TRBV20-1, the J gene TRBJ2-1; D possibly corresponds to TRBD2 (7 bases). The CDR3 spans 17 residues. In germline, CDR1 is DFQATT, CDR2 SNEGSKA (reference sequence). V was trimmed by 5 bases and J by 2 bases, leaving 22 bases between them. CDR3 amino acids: CSAQHRGGLLTYNEQFF. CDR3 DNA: TGCAGTGCTCAACATAGGGGGGGACTGCTCACCTACAATGAGCAGTTCTTC.

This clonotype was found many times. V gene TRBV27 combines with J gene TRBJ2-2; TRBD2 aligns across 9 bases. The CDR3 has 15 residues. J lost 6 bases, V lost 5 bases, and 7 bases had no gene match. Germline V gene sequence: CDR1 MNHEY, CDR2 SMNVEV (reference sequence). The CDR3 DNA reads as TGTGCCAGCAGTGGAGTAGCGGGAGTCCCCGGGGAGCTGTTTTTT. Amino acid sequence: CASSGVAGVPGELFF.

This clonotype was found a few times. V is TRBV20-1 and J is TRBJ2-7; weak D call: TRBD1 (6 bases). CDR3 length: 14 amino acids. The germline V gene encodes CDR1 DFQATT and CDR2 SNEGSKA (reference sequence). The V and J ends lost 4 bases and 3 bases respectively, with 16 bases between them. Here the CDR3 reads CSATASTGNYEQYF. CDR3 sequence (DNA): TGCAGTGCTACGGCGTCGACAGGTAACTACGAGCAGTACTTC.

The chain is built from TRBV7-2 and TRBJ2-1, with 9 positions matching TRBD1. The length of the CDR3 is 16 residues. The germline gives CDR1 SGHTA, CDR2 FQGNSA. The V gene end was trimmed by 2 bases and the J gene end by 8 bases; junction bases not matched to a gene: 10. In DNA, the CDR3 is TGTGCCAGCAGCTTAACCGGGACAGGGAGGTACCATGAGCAGTTCTTC. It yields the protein CASSLTGTGRYHEQFF.

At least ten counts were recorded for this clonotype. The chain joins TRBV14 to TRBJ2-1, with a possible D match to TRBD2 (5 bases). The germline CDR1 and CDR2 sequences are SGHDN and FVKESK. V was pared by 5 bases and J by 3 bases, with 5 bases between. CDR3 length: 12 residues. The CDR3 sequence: CASSGLYNEQFF. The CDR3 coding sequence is TGTGCCAGCAGCGGACTCTACAATGAGCAGTTCTTC.

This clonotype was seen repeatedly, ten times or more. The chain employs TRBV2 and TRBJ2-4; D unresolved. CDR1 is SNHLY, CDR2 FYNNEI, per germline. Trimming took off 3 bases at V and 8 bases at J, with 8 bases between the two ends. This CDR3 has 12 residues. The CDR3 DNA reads TGTGCCAGCAGTGAGATAGTTTACATTCAGTACTTC. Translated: CASSEIVYIQYF.